The entry that follows covers one T cell receptor beta chain sequence. The specificity of this receptor is unknown. Per-nucleotide qualities are absent, and no much larger clonotype sits a single base away. The CDR3 numbers 17 residues from cysteine through phenylalanine. Kept here is only the CDR3 DNA, which spans 51 bases and is read in frame from base 1. Looking up the germline V gene yields CDR1 SGHRS and CDR2 YFSETQ. The germline V end is reduced by 1 base and the J end by 5 bases; junction bases left unmatched: 10. The data stem from a study of technical replicates of blood from a few donors (dated by TCRdb to about 2017). The receptor library was made with the immunoSEQ multiplex PCR assay. Sourced from immuneACCESS, this table was stored by TCRdb with only in-frame sequences that have V and J called. A share of the clones is absent; for the studies checked, an unresolved V gene accounts for under half, and the remainder has no known explanation. This sample comprises approximately 75,000 clones, roughly four fifths of them detected only once. 3% to 5% of the sample rests with the top ten.

The sequenced sample consisted of PBMCs. Recombination joined TRBV5-1 with TRBJ1-1, with 11 bases in between that match TRBD1. The source is a human donor in good health. Some clones in this sample may be carry-over from other donors' samples. The DNA sequence is given as TGCGCCAGCAGCTTGCTCAGGACAGGGGGCGAGAGGACTGAAGCTTTCTTT. This encodes CASSLLRTGGERTEAFF.